These 3 T cell receptor beta chains were all obtained from the same sample, sequenced in a study of blood T cell repertoires in COVID-19 (dated by TCRdb to about 2020). Library creation used the immunoSEQ multiplex PCR assay. This is the immuneACCESS table as TCRdb keeps it, with only in-frame sequences that have V and J called. A part of the clones is gone; compared with another copy, unresolved V genes explain less than half, and the rest is unexplained. The sample table contains approximately 150,000 clones; only one count was recorded for roughly 82% of them. Of the sample, about 8.4% falls within the top ten clones. The material sequenced was peripheral blood. Receptor source: a woman aged 70 to 79 with acute or convalescent COVID-19.

This clone was recorded once. The rearrangement uses TRBV19 and TRBJ2-3; 7 bases fit TRBD2. The CDR3 is 14 residues long. Germline V gives CDR1 LNHDA, CDR2 SQIVND (reference sequence). V trimming: 5 bases; J trimming: 2 bases; junction bases outside the gene matches: 4. The DNA of the CDR3 is TGTGCCAGTAGTCTAGGACTAGTCACAGATACGCAGTATTTT. It encodes CASSLGLVTDTQYF. The full variable domain, rest sourced from reference TRBV19 and TRBJ2-3, is DGGITQSPKYLFRKEGQNVTLSCEQNLNHDAMYWYRQDPGQGLRLIYYSQIVNDFQKGDIAEGYSVSREKKESFPLTVTSAQKNPTAFYLCASSLGLVTDTQYFGPGTRLTVL.

This chain links TRBV6-5 with TRBJ2-7; 9 bases fit TRBD1. This CDR3 has 15 residues. From germline, CDR1 is MNHEY and CDR2 SVGAGI. V lost 7 bases and J lost 7; bases outside the gene matches: 14. The CDR3 reads CASKNSGTGTNEQYF. In DNA, the CDR3 is TGTGCCAGCAAGAACTCCGGGACAGGGACGAATGAGCAGTACTTC.

This chain uses TRBV7-2 with TRBJ1-2, with a weak D call TRBD1 (5 bases). V was pared by 5 bases and J by 8 bases, with 18 bases between. In germline, CDR1 is SGHTA, CDR2 FQGNSA. This CDR3 is built from 14 residues. The CDR3 protein is CASSLPAGLHGYTF. The CDR3 bases are TGTGCCAGCAGCCTCCCGGCAGGGCTTCACGGCTACACCTTC.